Listed below are T cell receptor beta chains from one sample, sequenced in a study of blood T cell repertoires in COVID-19. Sequencing was performed with immunoSEQ multiplex PCR; in TCRdb, only in-frame clones are kept and a portion is missing. This repertoire shows 35,000 to 45,000 clones, 70% to 85% found once; its top ten account for 31%. Sequenced sample: peripheral blood. The receptors stem from a woman at least 80 years old with acute or convalescent COVID-19. CDR3s include the opening cysteine and the closing phenylalanine or tryptophan. D genes are given only for firm matches. Where a row states a size, it is once, few, many or the class of an expanded clone; other rows omit it.

abundance: .; d_gene: TRBD2; v_gene: TRBV5-4; j_gene: TRBJ2-5; CDR3aa: CASSGLAGGPLETQYF; CDR3nt: TGTGCCAGCAGCGGACTAGCGGGAGGGCCCCTAGAGACCCAGTACTTC
abundance: few; d_gene: .; v_gene: TRBV24-1; j_gene: TRBJ2-7; CDR3aa: CATSARGGEQYF; CDR3nt: TGTGCCACCAGTGCTAGGGGAGGCGAGCAGTACTTC
abundance: .; d_gene: TRBD1; v_gene: TRBV5-1; j_gene: TRBJ1-1; CDR3aa: CASSSSGTASETEAFF; CDR3nt: TGCGCCAGCAGCTCGTCCGGGACAGCAAGTGAGACTGAAGCTTTCTTT
abundance: .; d_gene: .; v_gene: TRBV2; j_gene: TRBJ2-5; CDR3aa: CASSEGLVRETQYF; CDR3nt: TGTGCCAGCAGTGAAGGGCTAGTCAGAGAGACCCAGTACTTC
abundance: .; d_gene: TRBD2; v_gene: TRBV10-3; j_gene: TRBJ2-1; CDR3aa: CAISEQAGGLNEQFF; CDR3nt: TGTGCCATCAGTGAGCAAGCGGGAGGTTTGAATGAGCAGTTCTTC
abundance: once; d_gene: .; v_gene: TRBV5-6; j_gene: TRBJ2-1; CDR3aa: CASSWDFYNEQFF; CDR3nt: TGTGCCAGCAGCTGGGACTTTTACAATGAGCAGTTCTTC
abundance: .; d_gene: .; v_gene: TRBV27; j_gene: TRBJ2-7; CDR3aa: CASRANLGQPYEQYF; CDR3nt: TGTGCCAGCAGGGCAAACTTAGGACAGCCCTACGAGCAGTACTTC
abundance: .; d_gene: .; v_gene: TRBV9; j_gene: TRBJ2-5; CDR3aa: CASSVVPGGGTQYF; CDR3nt: TGTGCCAGCAGCGTAGTTCCCGGCGGAGGGACCCAGTACTTC
abundance: once; d_gene: TRBD1; v_gene: TRBV28; j_gene: TRBJ2-7; CDR3aa: CASSLGTGGSYEQYF; CDR3nt: TGTGCCAGCAGTTTGGGGACAGGGGGTTCCTACGAGCAGTACTTC
abundance: .; d_gene: .; v_gene: TRBV5-6; j_gene: TRBJ2-3; CDR3aa: CASSPEAGLNTDTQYF; CDR3nt: TGTGCCAGCAGCCCGGAGGCGGGGTTGAACACAGATACGCAGTATTTT
abundance: .; d_gene: TRBD1; v_gene: TRBV27; j_gene: TRBJ2-3; CDR3aa: CASRLTGGISDTQYF; CDR3nt: TGTGCCAGCAGATTGACAGGGGGCATTTCGGATACGCAGTATTTT
abundance: .; d_gene: .; v_gene: TRBV27; j_gene: TRBJ1-1; CDR3aa: CASSFIQGNTEAFF; CDR3nt: TGTGCCAGCAGTTTTATTCAGGGAAACACTGAAGCTTTCTTT
abundance: .; d_gene: .; v_gene: TRBV16; j_gene: TRBJ2-5; CDR3aa: CASSQSRGTQYF; CDR3nt: TGTGCCAGCAGCCAATCCCGGGGGACCCAGTACTTC
abundance: .; d_gene: TRBD1; v_gene: TRBV18; j_gene: TRBJ1-2; CDR3aa: CASSPLQGDGYTF; CDR3nt: TGTGCCAGCTCACCCCTACAGGGGGATGGCTACACCTTC
abundance: .; d_gene: .; v_gene: TRBV28; j_gene: TRBJ1-6; CDR3aa: CASSFGRGDYSPLHF; CDR3nt: TGTGCCAGCAGTTTTGGCAGGGGTGATTATTCACCCCTCCACTTT
abundance: .; d_gene: TRBD2; v_gene: TRBV30; j_gene: TRBJ2-1; CDR3aa: CAGGTSGSNEQFF; CDR3nt: TGTGCCGGCGGGACTAGCGGGAGTAATGAGCAGTTCTTC
abundance: .; d_gene: .; v_gene: TRBV3-1/TRBV3-2; j_gene: TRBJ1-2; CDR3aa: CASSQRDYGYTF; CDR3nt: TGTGCCAGCAGCCAAAGAGACTATGGCTACACCTTC
abundance: .; d_gene: .; v_gene: TRBV19; j_gene: TRBJ1-1; CDR3aa: CASSILMRTQSTEAFF; CDR3nt: TGTGCCAGTAGTATTTTGATGCGGACTCAAAGCACTGAAGCTTTCTTT
abundance: .; d_gene: TRBD1; v_gene: TRBV5-1; j_gene: TRBJ2-4; CDR3aa: CASKGSETGRDIQYF; CDR3nt: TGCGCCAGCAAAGGGTCCGAGACAGGGAGAGACATTCAGTACTTC
abundance: .; d_gene: TRBD1; v_gene: TRBV18; j_gene: TRBJ2-1; CDR3aa: CASSPPPGQNIYNEQFF; CDR3nt: TGTGCCAGCTCACCACCTCCGGGACAGAACATCTACAATGAGCAGTTCTTC
abundance: .; d_gene: TRBD1; v_gene: TRBV4-1; j_gene: TRBJ1-2; CDR3aa: CASSAYGTAPYGYTF; CDR3nt: TGCGCCAGCAGCGCCTATGGGACAGCACCCTATGGCTACACCTTC
abundance: .; d_gene: .; v_gene: TRBV10-2; j_gene: TRBJ1-1; CDR3aa: CASSKDRSMTNPNTEAFF; CDR3nt: TGCGCCAGCAGTAAGGACAGAAGTATGACCAATCCTAACACTGAAGCTTTCTTT
abundance: .; d_gene: TRBD1; v_gene: TRBV25-1; j_gene: TRBJ1-1; CDR3aa: CASTRTGENTEAFF; CDR3nt: TGTGCCAGCACTAGGACAGGGGAGAACACTGAAGCTTTCTTT
abundance: .; d_gene: TRBD1; v_gene: TRBV5-1; j_gene: TRBJ1-2; CDR3aa: CASSLDWDSYGYTF; CDR3nt: TGCGCCAGCAGCTTGGATTGGGACAGCTATGGCTACACCTTC
abundance: .; d_gene: .; v_gene: TRBV5-4; j_gene: TRBJ2-7; CDR3aa: CASSQNTEQYF; CDR3nt: TGTGCCAGCAGCCAGAACACCGAGCAGTACTTC
abundance: .; d_gene: TRBD1; v_gene: TRBV19; j_gene: TRBJ1-2; CDR3aa: CASSIVGGGGYTF; CDR3nt: TGTGCCAGTAGTATAGTTGGAGGGGGCGGCTACACCTTC
abundance: .; d_gene: .; v_gene: TRBV11-2; j_gene: TRBJ1-1; CDR3aa: CASSLHQGNTEAFF; CDR3nt: TGTGCCAGCAGCTTACACCAGGGGAACACTGAAGCTTTCTTT
abundance: .; d_gene: .; v_gene: TRBV5-4; j_gene: TRBJ2-4; CDR3aa: CASSTEGLAKNIQYF; CDR3nt: TGTGCCAGCAGCACGGAGGGGCTAGCCAAAAACATTCAGTACTTC
abundance: .; d_gene: .; v_gene: TRBV10-3; j_gene: TRBJ1-6; CDR3aa: CAIRETVSNSPLHF; CDR3nt: TGTGCCATCAGGGAGACAGTGTCTAATTCACCCCTCCACTTT
abundance: .; d_gene: TRBD2; v_gene: TRBV5-4; j_gene: TRBJ2-5; CDR3aa: CASSGRPIAGVDEETQYF; CDR3nt: TGTGCCAGCAGCGGTCGACCGATTGCGGGAGTAGACGAAGAGACCCAGTACTTC
abundance: .; d_gene: .; v_gene: TRBV18; j_gene: TRBJ1-3; CDR3aa: CASSPLAGFAGNTIYF; CDR3nt: TGTGCCAGCTCACCCCTAGCCGGGTTCGCCGGAAACACCATATATTTT
abundance: once; d_gene: .; v_gene: TRBV3-1/TRBV3-2; j_gene: TRBJ2-1; CDR3aa: CASSQWTSPYNEQFF; CDR3nt: TGTGCCAGCAGCCAATGGACATCACCTTACAATGAGCAGTTCTTC
abundance: .; d_gene: .; v_gene: TRBV14; j_gene: TRBJ2-3; CDR3aa: CASSLVRTRTDTQYF; CDR3nt: TGTGCCAGCAGCCTAGTCCGTACGCGCACAGATACGCAGTATTTT
abundance: once; d_gene: .; v_gene: TRBV18; j_gene: TRBJ1-1; CDR3aa: CASSGANTEAFF; CDR3nt: TGTGCCAGCTCTGGAGCGAACACTGAAGCTTTCTTT
abundance: .; d_gene: TRBD1; v_gene: TRBV2; j_gene: TRBJ1-3; CDR3aa: CASKGQGVGNTIYF; CDR3nt: TGTGCCAGCAAAGGACAGGGGGTTGGAAACACCATATATTTT
abundance: .; d_gene: TRBD2; v_gene: TRBV4-2; j_gene: TRBJ2-1; CDR3aa: CASSPGLAGSINDEQFF; CDR3nt: TGTGCCAGCAGCCCAGGACTAGCGGGAAGCATTAACGATGAGCAGTTCTTC
abundance: .; d_gene: .; v_gene: TRBV5-1; j_gene: TRBJ2-1; CDR3aa: CASSLQGSYNEQFF; CDR3nt: TGCGCCAGCAGCTTGCAGGGCTCCTACAATGAGCAGTTCTTC
abundance: .; d_gene: .; v_gene: TRBV6-5; j_gene: TRBJ2-1; CDR3aa: CASSQHTKQFF; CDR3nt: TGTGCCAGCAGTCAACACACGAAGCAGTTCTTC
abundance: .; d_gene: TRBD1; v_gene: TRBV6-1; j_gene: TRBJ2-5; CDR3aa: CASSEVEGGQTQYF; CDR3nt: TGTGCCAGCAGTGAAGTAGAAGGGGGCCAGACCCAGTACTTC
abundance: few; d_gene: .; v_gene: TRBV10-1; j_gene: TRBJ1-1; CDR3aa: CASARQRNTEAFF; CDR3nt: TGCGCCAGCGCTCGACAGAGGAACACTGAAGCTTTCTTT
abundance: .; d_gene: TRBD1; v_gene: TRBV6-1; j_gene: TRBJ1-2; CDR3aa: CASSAFYRGQGYGYTF; CDR3nt: TGTGCCAGCAGTGCATTTTACAGGGGGCAGGGCTATGGCTACACCTTC
abundance: .; d_gene: .; v_gene: TRBV6-5; j_gene: TRBJ2-5; CDR3aa: CASRRGDWETQYF; CDR3nt: TGTGCCAGCAGAAGAGGGGACTGGGAGACCCAGTACTTC
abundance: .; d_gene: TRBD2; v_gene: TRBV4-1; j_gene: TRBJ2-1; CDR3aa: CASSQDQAGTDNEQFF; CDR3nt: TGCGCCAGCAGCCAAGATCAAGCGGGGACCGACAATGAGCAGTTCTTC
abundance: .; d_gene: .; v_gene: TRBV29-1; j_gene: TRBJ1-1; CDR3aa: CSGSRTEAFF; CDR3nt: TGCAGCGGAAGCAGGACTGAAGCTTTCTTT
abundance: .; d_gene: .; v_gene: TRBV5-1; j_gene: TRBJ2-7; CDR3aa: CASSARDYSYEQYF; CDR3nt: TGCGCCAGCAGCGCCCGAGACTACTCCTACGAGCAGTACTTC
abundance: few; d_gene: .; v_gene: TRBV19; j_gene: TRBJ2-1; CDR3aa: CASSRQASRKSSYNEQFF; CDR3nt: TGTGCCAGTAGTAGACAGGCTAGCAGAAAAAGCTCCTACAATGAGCAGTTCTTC
abundance: .; d_gene: TRBD1; v_gene: TRBV5-1; j_gene: TRBJ2-7; CDR3aa: CASSLTGQNYEQYF; CDR3nt: TGCGCCAGCAGCTTGACGGGACAGAACTACGAGCAGTACTTC
abundance: few; d_gene: TRBD1; v_gene: TRBV18; j_gene: TRBJ1-1; CDR3aa: CASSPTTGDTEAFF; CDR3nt: TGTGCCAGCTCACCTACAACAGGGGACACTGAAGCTTTCTTT
abundance: .; d_gene: .; v_gene: TRBV18; j_gene: TRBJ2-7; CDR3aa: CASSPPGGGFYEQYF; CDR3nt: TGTGCCAGCTCACCACCAGGAGGAGGGTTCTACGAGCAGTACTTC
abundance: .; d_gene: .; v_gene: TRBV6-5; j_gene: TRBJ2-7; CDR3aa: CASSFYEQYF; CDR3nt: TGTGCCAGTTCCTTCTACGAGCAGTACTTC
abundance: .; d_gene: .; v_gene: TRBV7-8; j_gene: TRBJ2-1; CDR3aa: CASSLFQGSSYNEQFF; CDR3nt: TGTGCCAGCAGCTTATTTCAGGGCAGCTCCTACAATGAGCAGTTCTTC
abundance: .; d_gene: .; v_gene: TRBV29-1; j_gene: TRBJ1-1; CDR3aa: CSVGGPLNTEAFF; CDR3nt: TGCAGCGTAGGGGGACCATTGAACACTGAAGCTTTCTTT